The 30 T cell receptor beta chains below were found in one sample sequenced in a study of CD8 T cells in Susac syndrome. Reverse transcription used about 0.45 to 1 ug RNA and random hexamers. In TCRdb, the immunoSEQ multiplex PCR reads were re-called with MiXCR into one record per CDR3 protein. Here the sample spans some 130,000 distinct CDR3 sequences, roughly 95% being singletons. The specimen was CD4+ T cells from PBMCs. These receptors came from a human donor in good health.

The rearrangement links TRBV9 to TRBJ2-1; no definite D call. Trimming took 0 bases from V and 8 from J, leaving 9 bases between them. Germline-derived CDR1 and CDR2 are SGDLS and YYNGEE. The CDR3 covers 13 residues. As DNA, the CDR3 is TGTGCCAGCAGCGTAGGGGTAGTCCATGAGCAGTTCTTC. Protein sequence: CASSVGVVHEQFF.

The chain links TRBV18 to TRBJ2-5; D uncertain. Per germline, CDR1 KGHSH and CDR2 LQKENI. The CDR3 has 13 residues. Deletions cut 4 bases from V and 5 bases from J, with 11 bases between. The CDR3 is CASSQVVAETQYF. The CDR3 nucleotides read TGTGCCAGCTCACAGGTGGTTGCGGAGACCCAGTACTTC.

V is TRBV30 and J is TRBJ2-7; D unresolved. V lost 3 bases and J 0 bases, leaving 6 bases between the germline ends. The germline CDR1 and CDR2 sequences are GTSNPN and SVGIG (reference sequence). The CDR3 spans 12 residues. The CDR3 sequence is CAWRDLSYEQYF. CDR3 sequence (DNA): TGTGCCTGGAGGGATCTCTCCTACGAGCAGTACTTC. Combining the CDR3 with reference TRBV30 and TRBJ2-7 gives the whole variable domain SQTIHQWPATLVQPVGSPLSLECTVEGTSNPNLYWYRQAAGRGLQLLFYSVGIGQISSEVPQNLSASRPQDRQFILSSKKLLLSDSGFYLCAWRDLSYEQYFGPGTRLTVT.

This clonotype was recorded only once. The gene calls are TRBV6-5 and TRBJ1-5; D gene uncertain. Trimming cost V 4 bases and J 3 bases, with 19 bases left between them. The CDR3 is 17 residues long. Germline CDR1 is MNHEY and CDR2 is SVGAGI. The CDR3 coding sequence is TGTGCCAGCAGTTGGATCTCGGATTCGTCGGTCAATCAGCCCCAGCATTTT. It translates to CASSWISDSSVNQPQHF.

The chain links TRBV18 to TRBJ2-7, with 11 positions matching TRBD1. Per the germline V gene, CDR1 is KGHSH and CDR2 is LQKENI. V dropped 2 bases and J dropped 7; count of bases not matched to a gene: 4. The CDR3 sequence is 14 residues long. The CDR3 spells CASSPGTGGTEQYF. The DNA of the CDR3 is TGTGCCAGCTCACCAGGGACAGGGGGAACTGAGCAGTACTTC.

The chain carries TRBV18 and TRBJ2-5, with 8 positions matching TRBD2. There are 14 residues in the CDR3. Germline V lookup: CDR1 KGHSH, CDR2 LQKENI. V shed 3 bases, J shed 4 bases, and the junction held 4 bases outside the gene matches. This chain's CDR3 is CASSPTGGRETQYF. The CDR3 nucleotides read TGTGCCAGCTCACCTACGGGGGGGAGAGAGACCCAGTACTTC.

The genes are TRBV7-9 and TRBJ2-7; 10 bases agree with TRBD2. Germline V gene data show CDR1 as SEHNR and CDR2 as FQNEAQ (reference sequence). V shed 4 bases, J shed 5 bases, and the junction held 11 bases outside the gene matches. CDR3 length: 16 residues. In DNA, the CDR3 is TGTGCCAGCAGCTCAGCTAGCGGGAGCCTCGGGGACGAGCAGTACTTC. It yields the protein CASSSASGSLGDEQYF.

V gene TRBV30 combines with J gene TRBJ2-3; D call uncertain. In germline, CDR1 is GTSNPN, CDR2 SVGIG (reference sequence). V was cut by 4 bases and J by 0 bases, with 8 bases left in between. This CDR3 has 13 amino acids. Here the CDR3 reads CAWNEGSTDTQYF. As DNA, the CDR3 is TGTGCCTGGAATGAAGGGAGCACAGATACGCAGTATTTT.

About this clonotype: Germline is not matched at one junction end, which may reflect a read error. The genes are TRBV2 and TRBJ2-1; 11 nucleotides align to TRBD2. CDR3 size: 13 residues. CDR1 is SNHLY and CDR2 is FYNNEI in the germline V gene. DNA for the CDR3: TGTGCCAGCAGTGAAGAAATAGCGGGAGGGAAAATCTTC. The encoded protein is CASSEEIAGGKIF.

This clonotype came up once. The rearrangement uses TRBV9 and TRBJ2-1; 10 positions agree with TRBD2. V shed 2 bases and J 6 bases; nucleotides not matched to a gene: 5. CDR3 length: 15 amino acids. The germline V gene has CDR1 SGDLS and CDR2 YYNGEE. Here the CDR3 reads CASSVGAGGSNEQFF. The CDR3 bases are TGTGCCAGCAGCGTCGGAGCGGGAGGGTCCAATGAGCAGTTCTTC.

CDR3 DNA: TGTGCCAGCAGAGGACTAGCAGACGGCTACGAGCAGTACTTC. Its protein is CASRGLADGYEQYF. The V call is TRBV6-6, the J call TRBJ2-7, with 8 bases identical to TRBD2. The germline gives CDR1 MNHNY, CDR2 SVGAGI (reference sequence). The CDR3 is 14 residues long. Germline trimming cut 6 bases from V and 3 bases from J; bases unmatched to any gene: 7.

This sequence joins TRBV7-9 and TRBJ2-7; the D gene could be TRBD1 or TRBD2 (5 bases each). The CDR3 loop spans 14 amino acids. V was pared by 5 bases and J by 2 bases, with 13 bases between. Germline V gene sequence: CDR1 SEHNR, CDR2 FQNEAQ (reference sequence). The CDR3 DNA reads as TGTGCCAGCAGCCCGACTCTGGGGGCCTACGAGCAGTACTTC. This sequence encodes CASSPTLGAYEQYF.

The chain carries TRBV15 and TRBJ2-7; 11 nucleotides match TRBD2. The germline gives CDR1 LNHNV, CDR2 YYDKDF (reference sequence). This CDR3 region has 15 residues. Unmatched junction bases numbered 4, after V lost 1 base and J lost 5 bases. CDR3 in DNA: TGTGCCACCAGCAGAGGTATACTAGCGGGAGACGAGCAGTACTTC. This gives the protein CATSRGILAGDEQYF.

The rearrangement joins TRBV12-3 or TRBV12-4 to TRBJ1-5; D remains unclear. This CDR3 has 14 amino acids. Trimming pared 6 bases from V and 0 bases from J, leaving 9 bases between. The CDR3: CASRGGLSNQPQHF. The CDR3 coding sequence is TGTGCCAGCAGGGGAGGACTTAGCAATCAGCCCCAGCATTTT.

This clonotype was observed once. The CDR3 protein is CSVEVRVNEQFF. CDR3 bases: TGCAGCGTTGAGGTGCGAGTAAATGAGCAGTTCTTC. The chain has TRBV29-1 and TRBJ2-1; no firm D call. The germline V gene encodes CDR1 SQVTM and CDR2 ANQGSEA. This CDR3 is built from 12 residues. The ends were cut back, 3 bases at V and 7 bases at J, with 10 bases in the middle.

This rearrangement joins TRBV5-4 to TRBJ2-5, with 12 bases matching TRBD2. The V gene's germline CDR1 is SGHNT and CDR2 YYREEE (reference sequence). V lost 0 bases, J lost 5 bases, and 2 bases stayed unmatched. The CDR3 loop spans 15 amino acids. CDR3 in amino acids: CASSLGLAGDETQYF. The DNA for the CDR3 is TGTGCCAGCAGCTTGGGACTAGCGGGAGATGAGACCCAGTACTTC.

The chain is built from TRBV20-1 and TRBJ2-7; tentative D call: TRBD2 (5 bases). Trimming shortened V by 2 bases and J by 6 bases, and 11 bases separated the two germline ends. In germline, CDR1 is DFQATT, CDR2 SNEGSKA (reference sequence). This CDR3 is 12 amino acids long. This CDR3 reads CSARLGEGEQYF. The CDR3 DNA reads TGCAGTGCTAGATTGGGTGAGGGCGAGCAGTACTTC.

CDR3 amino acids: CASSQDWVTQENYEQYF. CDR3 bases: TGTGCCAGCAGCCAAGATTGGGTAACCCAAGAAAACTACGAGCAGTACTTC. The chain links TRBV4-2 to TRBJ2-7; no clear D gene. Per the germline V gene, CDR1 is LGHNA and CDR2 is YNFKEQ. This CDR3 has 17 residues. V was cut by 0 bases and J by 3 bases, with 18 bases left in between.

The gene calls are TRBV12-3 or TRBV12-4 and TRBJ2-2, with D unresolved. This CDR3 is 15 amino acids long. The V and J ends lost 3 bases and 2 bases respectively, with 10 bases between them. CDR3 sequence: CASSLLGRNTGELFF. The CDR3 DNA follows: TGTGCCAGCAGTTTGCTGGGAAGAAACACCGGGGAGCTGTTTTTT.

The rearrangement uses TRBV3-1 and TRBJ2-2, with D unresolved. This CDR3 is 14 amino acids long. V lost 3 bases, J lost 5 bases, and 10 bases lay in between. From germline, CDR1 is LGHDT and CDR2 YNNKEL (reference sequence). This CDR3 is CASSQGMGTGELFF. The CDR3 DNA sequence: TGTGCCAGCAGCCAGGGAATGGGGACCGGGGAGCTGTTTTTT.

This chain joins TRBV15 and TRBJ2-7; TRBD1 matches at 8 bases. The CDR3 runs 12 residues. Looked up from germline, CDR1 is LNHNV and CDR2 is YYDKDF (reference sequence). The J segment lost 6 bases and the V segment lost 3 bases, leaving 1 base of the junction unmatched. The DNA of the CDR3 is TGTGCCACCAGCAGGGACAGGGTCGAGCAGTACTTC. It translates to CATSRDRVEQYF.

The chain employs TRBV7-2 and TRBJ2-3; D remains ambiguous. The CDR3 totals 13 residues. Between the trimmed V and J ends, which lost 5 bases and 4 bases, there was a span of 10 bases. CDR1 is SGHTA, CDR2 FQGNSA, per germline. The CDR3 DNA is TGTGCCAGCAGCACCCACCCCGCAGATACGCAGTATTTT. Its translation is CASSTHPADTQYF.

The chain recombines TRBV15 with TRBJ2-2; D is unresolved. The CDR3 is made up of 13 amino acids. Trimming took 0 bases from V and 6 from J, leaving 5 bases between them. From germline, CDR1 is LNHNV and CDR2 YYDKDF (reference sequence). The CDR3 is CATSRDGAGELFF. The CDR3 DNA reads as TGTGCCACCAGCAGAGATGGTGCCGGGGAGCTGTTTTTT.

The chain joins TRBV5-1 to TRBJ2-5; D is unresolved. Germline V gene sequence: CDR1 SGHRS, CDR2 YFSETQ. V was shortened by 4 bases and J by 1 base, with 11 bases between the two germline ends. This CDR3 is built from 14 residues. CDR3 sequence: CASSILDGQETQYF. The CDR3, as DNA: TGCGCCAGCAGCATACTGGACGGCCAAGAGACCCAGTACTTC.

V usage is TRBV5-4 and J usage is TRBJ1-1; D gene unclear. The ends were cut back, 1 base at V and 6 bases at J, with 10 bases in the middle. From germline, CDR1 is SGHNT and CDR2 YYREEE (reference sequence). The CDR3 covers 13 residues. The CDR3 reads CASSLTASPEAFF. For the CDR3, the DNA is TGTGCCAGCAGCTTGACGGCGAGCCCTGAAGCTTTCTTT.

This rearrangement joins TRBV20-1 to TRBJ2-7, with 7 bases fitting TRBD2. V lost 3 bases and J lost 6; bases outside the gene matches: 20. Per germline, CDR1 DFQATT and CDR2 SNEGSKA (reference sequence). This CDR3 region has 17 residues. The CDR3 bases are TGCAGTGCTAGGTGGCGGGAGCGGGACCTGTACGGGGGCGAGCAGTACTTC. Its translation is CSARWRERDLYGGEQYF.

The chain recombines TRBV24-1 with TRBJ2-1, with 9 bases lining up with TRBD1. Germline V gene lookup returns CDR1 KGHDR and CDR2 SFDVKD. The junction had 13 bases not matched to a gene; V was cut back by 6 bases and J by 5 bases. This CDR3 comprises 17 residues. The CDR3, as DNA: TGTGCCACCAGTCTGGGGGTGGGGGGACAGGGCCACAATGAGCAGTTCTTC. As protein: CATSLGVGGQGHNEQFF.

V and J are TRBV29-1 and TRBJ2-1, with D perhaps TRBD2 (7 bases). V dropped 2 bases and J dropped 5 bases, with 10 bases sitting between them. This CDR3 region has 13 residues. Germline V gene sequence: CDR1 SQVTM, CDR2 ANQGSEA. CDR3 sequence (DNA): TGCAGCGTTGAAAGGGGGGGGGACAATGAGCAGTTCTTC. Its protein is CSVERGGDNEQFF.

This clonotype was seen a single time. The chain links TRBV12-3 or TRBV12-4 to TRBJ2-4, with D perhaps TRBD2 (5 bases). Between the trimmed V and J ends, which lost 3 bases and 1 base, there was a span of 16 bases. The CDR3 is made up of 17 amino acids. CDR3 coding DNA: TGTGCCAGCAGTTTCAGGAGGACGGATTTCGCCAAAAACATTCAGTACTTC. Its protein is CASSFRRTDFAKNIQYF.

The gene calls are TRBV6-5 and TRBJ1-5; maybe TRBD1 (5 bases). Trimming removed 0 bases from V and 0 bases from J, with 15 bases in between. Germline-derived CDR1 and CDR2 are MNHEY and SVGAGI. This CDR3 contains 18 residues. The CDR3 is CASSYSHRNRYSNQPQHF. The CDR3 region has the DNA TGTGCCAGCAGTTACTCCCACAGGAACCGTTATAGCAATCAGCCCCAGCATTTT.